The 29 T cell receptor beta chains listed next were all sequenced from one sample in a study of cytomegalovirus exposure and HLA in healthy donors. PCR employed 60 Vbeta and 13 Jbeta primers. Profiled with immunoSEQ multiplex PCR; TCRdb holds only in-frame clones, not every one. This sample yields nearly 95,000 clones, of which approximately 63% are seen a single time; around 6.3% belongs to the top ten. The sample was PBMCs. The receptors originated from a woman aged 25 to 39 in good health and CMV-seronegative.

This clone was observed a handful of times. V gene TRBV2 combines with J gene TRBJ2-2; D perhaps matches TRBD1 (6 bases). Germline V lookup: CDR1 SNHLY, CDR2 FYNNEI. Trimming removed 6 bases from V and 2 bases from J, with 16 bases in between. The CDR3 covers 16 residues. The CDR3 DNA follows: TGTGCCAGCAGAACAATCACAGGGAGAAACACCGGGGAGCTGTTTTTT. Translating it yields CASRTITGRNTGELFF.

The genes are TRBV18 and TRBJ1-2; D might be TRBD1 (6 bases). Germline CDR1 reads KGHSH; CDR2 reads LQKENI. The CDR3 has 16 amino acids. The V and J ends lost 3 bases and 4 bases respectively, with 18 bases between them. Here the CDR3 reads CASSPQGRAQGYGYTF. The CDR3 DNA sequence: TGTGCCAGCTCACCCCAGGGGAGGGCCCAGGGCTATGGCTACACCTTC.

Turning to this clone: The junction departs from germline at one end; a sequencing error may be responsible. The chain joins TRBV7-2 to TRBJ2-3; D perhaps matches TRBD1 (6 bases). The CDR3 loop spans 16 amino acids. CDR1 SGHTA and CDR2 FQGNSA come from the germline V gene. Here the CDR3 reads CASSFPQRGKVGAATF. The CDR3 nucleotides read TGTGCCAGCAGCTTTCCTCAAAGGGGGAAGGTGGGAGCGGCTACTTTT. The whole variable domain, remainder taken from reference TRBV7-2 and TRBJ2-3, is GAGVSQSPSNKVTEKGKDVELRCDPISGHTALYWYRQSLGQGLEFLIYFQGNSAPDKSGLPSDRFSAERTGGSVSTLTIQRTQQEDSAVYLCASSFPQRGKVGAATFGPGTRLTVL.

V usage is TRBV7-7 and J usage is TRBJ1-3; 10 nucleotides line up with TRBD1. The CDR3 runs to 16 residues. J gave up 4 bases and V 4 bases, and 7 bases lay outside the gene matches. Germline assignment: CDR1 SSHAT and CDR2 FNYEAQ (reference sequence). CDR3 DNA sequence: TGTGCCAGCAGCTCCGACAGGGGGCGAAGAGGAAACACCATATATTTT. It encodes CASSSDRGRRGNTIYF.

V and J are TRBV6-5 and TRBJ2-1; TRBD2 matches at 8 bases. V lost 0 bases, J lost 6 bases, and 4 bases stayed unmatched. Looked up from germline, CDR1 is MNHEY and CDR2 is SVGAGI. The length of the CDR3 is 15 residues. In DNA, the CDR3 is TGTGCCAGCAGTTACTCGGTACTAGCGGCCAATGAGCAGTTCTTC. This translates into CASSYSVLAANEQFF.

The chain couples TRBV6-1 to TRBJ2-3; the match to TRBD1 covers 7 bases. The CDR3 consists of 14 residues. With V trimmed by 11 bases and J by 0 bases, 8 bases remained unmatched. Germline loops: CDR1 MNHNS, CDR2 SASEGT. The CDR3, as DNA: TGTGCCGGGACCCCAGGGGGAAGCACAGATACGCAGTATTTT. This sequence encodes CAGTPGGSTDTQYF.

This clone was recorded only once. The genes are TRBV5-4 and TRBJ1-6, with D unresolved. Trimming stripped 0 bases from V and 9 bases from J, with 19 bases between. Germline CDR1 SGHNT, CDR2 YYREEE (reference sequence). The CDR3 loop spans 17 amino acids. CDR3 region: CASSLGREVSSSSPLHF. In nucleotides, the CDR3 is TGTGCCAGCAGCTTGGGCCGCGAGGTGTCCTCGAGTTCACCCCTCCACTTT.

The gene calls are TRBV6-1 and TRBJ1-5; D unclear. The V end was cut by 1 base, the J end by 1 base, with 14 bases between. CDR1 and CDR2 from the germline V gene are MNHNS and SASEGT. CDR3 length: 17 amino acids. DNA for the CDR3: TGTGCCAGCAGTGAAGGGTGGAGGGCAGGAAGCAATCAGCCCCAGCATTTT. It translates to CASSEGWRAGSNQPQHF.

This rearrangement joins TRBV27 to TRBJ1-2; no clear D. The CDR3 is 14 residues long. Looked up from germline, CDR1 is MNHEY and CDR2 is SMNVEV (reference sequence). V lost 3 bases and J lost 8, with 16 bases in between. For the CDR3, the DNA is TGTGCCAGCAGTTTTAGTGGGCAAGTTCGGGGCTACACCTTC. Encoded protein: CASSFSGQVRGYTF.

The rearrangement uses TRBV5-1 and TRBJ1-2, with a possible D match to TRBD1 (5 bases). Germline V gene data show CDR1 as SGHRS and CDR2 as YFSETQ. The CDR3 totals 14 residues. V was cut by 4 bases and J by 4 bases, with 14 bases left in between. The CDR3 DNA sequence: TGCGCCAGCAGCGGGCTCGGGACTTCCTATGGCTACACCTTC. Its protein product is CASSGLGTSYGYTF.

This chain uses TRBV6-8 with TRBJ1-1; D not certain. Germline V gene data show CDR1 as MNHGY and CDR2 as SAAAGT. The CDR3 spans 19 residues. Deletions cut 0 bases from V and 3 bases from J, with 23 bases between. The CDR3 sequence: CASSYSLVLRSPADTEAFF. The DNA for the CDR3 is TGTGCCAGCAGTTACTCGTTAGTACTACGATCACCAGCGGACACTGAAGCTTTCTTT.

The chain combines TRBV6-1 with TRBJ2-5; 13 positions match TRBD2. This CDR3 contains 17 residues. CDR1 and CDR2 (germline): MNHNS, SASEGT. The V and J ends lost 4 bases and 4 bases, in that order; junction bases with no gene match: 9. DNA for the CDR3: TGTGCCAGCAGTGTCCTCCGCCGGACTAGCGGGAGAGAGACCCAGTACTTC. It yields the protein CASSVLRRTSGRETQYF.

The CDR3 is CAIGNQGAGETQYF. CDR3 sequence (DNA): TGTGCCATCGGGAACCAGGGGGCCGGGGAGACCCAGTACTTC. This chain links TRBV10-3 with TRBJ2-5; 8 nucleotides line up with TRBD1. The CDR3 contains 14 residues. Germline CDR1 ENHRY, CDR2 SYGVKD. The V and J ends lost 8 bases and 5 bases, in that order; junction bases with no gene match: 10.

The gene calls are TRBV10-3 and TRBJ2-3, with a weak D call TRBD2 (5 bases). V was cut by 7 bases and J by 1 base, with 15 bases left in between. The CDR3 is made up of 15 amino acids. CDR1 is ENHRY and CDR2 is SYGVKD in the germline V gene. CDR3 nucleotide sequence: TGTGCCATCAAGAATCCGGGCGGGCGCACAGATACGCAGTATTTT. Protein sequence: CAIKNPGGRTDTQYF.

The rearrangement joins TRBV13 to TRBJ1-6, with TRBD1 identical over 7 bases. The CDR3 covers 17 residues. After removal of 2 bases from V and 5 bases from J, the junction contained 9 bases not matched to a gene. Germline V gene data show CDR1 as PRHDT and CDR2 as FYEKMQ (reference sequence). Written as DNA, the CDR3 is TGTGCCAGCAGCTTATGGGGTGACAGGGAGGATAATTCACCCCTCCACTTT. Its translation: CASSLWGDREDNSPLHF.

The rearrangement uses TRBV29-1 and TRBJ2-7; 8 bases align to TRBD2. The J segment lost 2 bases and the V segment lost 6 bases, leaving 9 bases of the junction unmatched. Germline values: CDR1 SQVTM, CDR2 ANQGSEA. The CDR3 sequence is 14 residues long. CDR3 coding DNA: TGCAGCGTAAGAGAGCGGGAGCGGGCCTACGAGCAGTACTTC. It encodes CSVRERERAYEQYF.

The V and J genes are TRBV6-5 and TRBJ2-3; 9 nucleotides agree with TRBD1. There are 14 residues in the CDR3. V shed 4 bases and J 5 bases; nucleotides not matched to a gene: 4. CDR1 and CDR2 from the germline V gene are MNHEY and SVGAGI. The CDR3 bases are TGTGCCAGCAGTTGGAACAGGGGGCTAGATACGCAGTATTTT. This encodes CASSWNRGLDTQYF.

A remark on this clone: An end of the junction differs from the germline gene, which may be a read error. The chain carries TRBV5-1 and TRBJ1-4; possibly TRBD1 for D (6 bases). The CDR3 consists of 13 residues. Germline loops: CDR1 SGHRS, CDR2 YFSETQ. The CDR3 sequence is CASSGGGSEELFF. In DNA, the CDR3 is TGCGCCAGCAGCGGGGGGGGCAGTGAAGAACTGTTTTTT.

The rearrangement joins TRBV11-2 to TRBJ1-2, with 7 positions matching TRBD1. The V segment lost 2 bases and the J segment 6 bases; nucleotides outside the gene matches: 3. CDR3 size: 13 residues. Germline CDR1 reads SGHAT; CDR2 reads FQNNGV. CDR3 residues: CASSLRRGDGYTF. The CDR3, as DNA: TGTGCCAGCAGCTTACGCAGGGGGGATGGCTACACCTTC. The full variable domain, with the rest looked up from reference TRBV11-2 and TRBJ1-2, is EAGVAQSPRYKIIEKRQSVAFWCNPISGHATLYWYQQILGQGPKLLIQFQNNGVVDDSQLPKDRFSAERLKGVDSTLKIQPAKLEDSAVYLCASSLRRGDGYTFGSGTRLTVV.

The chain joins TRBV11-1 to TRBJ2-5; the D gene is possibly TRBD1 (5 bases). This CDR3 region has 13 residues. Trimming stripped 3 bases from V and 5 bases from J, with 10 bases between. CDR1 SGHAT and CDR2 FQDESV come from the germline V gene (reference sequence). This chain's CDR3 is CASSLGPSETQYF. The CDR3 DNA sequence: TGTGCCAGCAGCTTGGGGCCCTCTGAGACCCAGTACTTC.

The genes are TRBV19 and TRBJ1-4; D unresolved. This CDR3 has 14 amino acids. The V end was cut by 3 bases, the J end by 8 bases, with 13 bases between. Germline V gene data show CDR1 as LNHDA and CDR2 as SQIVND (reference sequence). The CDR3 loop is CASSIGVAPEKLFF. Written as DNA, the CDR3 is TGTGCCAGTAGTATCGGGGTAGCACCGGAAAAACTGTTTTTT.

The rearrangement joins TRBV4-3 to TRBJ2-1; TRBD2 agrees at 11 bases. The CDR3 is made up of 15 amino acids. V lost 1 base, J lost 7 bases, and 3 bases stayed unmatched. Germline V gene sequence: CDR1 LGHNA, CDR2 YSLEER. The CDR3, as DNA: TGCGCCAGCAGCCAAGGGTCTAGCGGGAGGAATGAGCAGTTCTTC. Protein sequence: CASSQGSSGRNEQFF.

This clone was detected only once. The chain joins TRBV18 to TRBJ1-5; D unresolved. Germline V gene lookup returns CDR1 KGHSH and CDR2 LQKENI. The V end was cut by 3 bases, the J end by 5 bases, with 5 bases between. There are 12 residues in the CDR3. DNA of the CDR3: TGTGCCAGCTCACCGGGCCATCAGCCCCAGCATTTT. Translation: CASSPGHQPQHF.

As concerns this clone: The sample carries other DNA sequences with the same CDR3. The chain couples TRBV7-9 to TRBJ1-4; D is ambiguous. The CDR3 sequence is 12 residues long. The germline V and J ends were trimmed by 1 base and 10 bases, with 7 bases remaining between them. Germline V gives CDR1 SEHNR, CDR2 FQNEAQ (reference sequence). For the CDR3, the DNA is TGTGCCAGCAGCTTAGGTCCCGGAAAACTGTTTTTT. Encoded protein: CASSLGPGKLFF. The full variable domain, completed using reference TRBV7-9 and TRBJ1-4, is DTGVSQNPRHKITKRGQNVTFRCDPISEHNRLYWYRQTLGQGPEFLTYFQNEAQLEKSRLLSDRFSAERPKGSFSTLEIQRTEQGDSAMYLCASSLGPGKLFFGSGTQLSVL.

The chain is built from TRBV19 and TRBJ2-5, with a tentative D call TRBD2 (6 bases). With 7 bases removed from V and 5 bases from J, the gap between germline ends came to 11 bases. This CDR3 comprises 12 residues. Germline-derived CDR1 and CDR2 are LNHDA and SQIVND (reference sequence). This chain's CDR3 is CASNEEGETQYF. The CDR3 bases are TGTGCCAGTAATGAGGAGGGGGAGACCCAGTACTTC.

The CDR3 coding sequence is TGCAGCGTTGAAGCTCTAGCCAAAAACATTCAGTACTTC. Translating it yields CSVEALAKNIQYF. The V and J genes are TRBV29-1 and TRBJ2-4; no clear D. CDR3 length: 13 amino acids. The V and J ends lost 1 base and 0 bases respectively, with 4 bases between them. CDR1 SQVTM and CDR2 ANQGSEA come from the germline V gene.

This clone has only a few counts. The chain combines TRBV6-5 with TRBJ2-2; weak D call: TRBD1 (5 bases). Germline values: CDR1 MNHEY, CDR2 SVGAGI. The CDR3 totals 14 residues. The ends were cut back, 0 bases at V and 6 bases at J, with 8 bases in the middle. CDR3 amino acids: CASSYSRAAGELFF. Written as DNA, the CDR3 is TGTGCCAGCAGTTACTCCAGGGCCGCCGGGGAGCTGTTTTTT.

This rearrangement joins TRBV5-4 to TRBJ2-7; D call uncertain. V dropped 0 bases and J dropped 1 base, with 8 bases sitting between them. This CDR3 is built from 14 residues. Germline loops: CDR1 SGHNT, CDR2 YYREEE (reference sequence). The CDR3 sequence is CASSLETLSYEQYF. The CDR3 DNA reads TGTGCCAGCAGCTTGGAGACTCTTTCCTACGAGCAGTACTTC.

The gene calls are TRBV6-5 and TRBJ2-5, with 7 nucleotides matching TRBD2. The CDR3 runs to 15 residues. The V gene end was trimmed by 2 bases and the J gene end by 5 bases; junction bases not matched to a gene: 8. The germline CDR1 and CDR2 sequences are MNHEY and SVGAGI. CDR3 nucleotide sequence: TGTGCCAGCAGTTACGGAGGGGCGGGAGATGAGACCCAGTACTTC. It yields the protein CASSYGGAGDETQYF.